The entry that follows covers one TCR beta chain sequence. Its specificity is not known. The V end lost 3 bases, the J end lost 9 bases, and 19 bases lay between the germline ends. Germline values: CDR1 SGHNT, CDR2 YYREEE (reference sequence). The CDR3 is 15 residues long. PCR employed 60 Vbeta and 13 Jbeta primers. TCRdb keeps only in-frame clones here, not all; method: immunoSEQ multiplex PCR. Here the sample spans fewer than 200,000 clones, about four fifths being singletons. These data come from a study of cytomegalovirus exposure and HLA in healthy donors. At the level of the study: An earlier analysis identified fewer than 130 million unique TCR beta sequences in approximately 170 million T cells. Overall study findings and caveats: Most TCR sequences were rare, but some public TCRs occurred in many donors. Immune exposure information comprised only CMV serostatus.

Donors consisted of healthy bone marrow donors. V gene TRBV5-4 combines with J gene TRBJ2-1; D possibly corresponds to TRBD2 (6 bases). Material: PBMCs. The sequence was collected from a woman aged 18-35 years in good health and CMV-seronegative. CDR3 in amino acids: CASSSTSGSGVEQFF. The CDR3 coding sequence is TGTGCCAGCAGCTCAACCAGCGGGTCCGGGGTTGAGCAGTTCTTC.